This T cell receptor (beta chain) emerged from a study of read filtering for tumor transcriptome and immune sequencing. Background on the study: After DNase treatment, RNA was made into whole-transcriptome libraries.

For this clonotype: Its antigen is as yet unknown.

General study findings and limits: Without single-read clonotypes, shared clonotype proportions correlated more between IR-seq and RNA-seq. The CD138-negative fraction was mixed bone marrow immune cells, not pure T cells.

Germline V lookup: CDR1 MNHEY, CDR2 SVGAGI. The ends were cut back, 9 bases at V and 3 bases at J, with 15 bases in the middle. This CDR3 is 13 amino acids long. This library used 300 to 450 ng RNA and molecular barcoded adaptors spanning alpha/delta and beta/gamma chains. TCRdb called the reads again in MiXCR, with one record for every CDR3 protein. This table has approximately 23,000 distinct CDR3 sequences, 20% to 25% appearing once. Sequencing was performed on a population of CD138-negative cells sorted from bone marrow. This TCR derives from a donor aged 40 or older with multiple myeloma. This chain connects TRBV6-5 to TRBJ2-7; possible D gene TRBD2, 6 bases. The CDR3 sequence is CASQGRLGYEQYF. CDR3 in DNA: TGTGCCAGTCAGGGTAGACTAGGCTACGAGCAGTACTTC.